This is a list of T cell receptor beta chains from one sample in a study of OX40 agonist ivuxolimab in advanced cancers. Using immunoSEQ multiplex PCR, the repertoire was profiled, and TCRdb retains in-frame clones only, with some absent. Of about 73,000 clones detected, more than 85% appear once; the ten largest clones hold roughly a tenth. Sequenced here: CD4+ or CD8+ T cells sorted from blood, sampled in a trial of the OX40 agonist ivuxolimab. Receptor source: an adult with an advanced solid tumor such as melanoma, head and neck, liver or kidney cancer. Both conserved end residues are part of each CDR3. A D gene is named only where the DNA matches it firmly. Some rows mark clone size as missing; the rest say once, few, many or name a class of expanded clone.

d_call: .
v_call: TRBV19
j_call: TRBJ1-6
clone_size: .
cdr3_nt: TGTGCCAGTAGTATCGGGCCAGAATTAAATTCACCCCTCCACTTT
cdr3_aa: CASSIGPELNSPLHF

d_call: TRBD1
v_call: TRBV9
j_call: TRBJ1-3
clone_size: .
cdr3_nt: TGTGCCAGCAGCGTATTATCCGTCTTTGACAGGGAGGGAGCTGGAAACACCATATATTTT
cdr3_aa: CASSVLSVFDREGAGNTIYF

d_call: .
v_call: TRBV10-1
j_call: TRBJ1-3
clone_size: .
cdr3_nt: TGCGCCAGCACCAGGGGCGCTGGAAACACCATATATTTT
cdr3_aa: CASTRGAGNTIYF

d_call: TRBD1
v_call: TRBV11-2
j_call: TRBJ1-4
clone_size: .
cdr3_nt: TGTGCCAGCAGCTCCGGGACAGTTAATGAAAAACTGTTTTTT
cdr3_aa: CASSSGTVNEKLFF

d_call: .
v_call: TRBV13
j_call: TRBJ2-4
clone_size: .
cdr3_nt: TGTGCCAGCAGCTCCTCCGATGACATTCAGTACTTC
cdr3_aa: CASSSSDDIQYF

d_call: .
v_call: TRBV7-2
j_call: TRBJ1-4
clone_size: .
cdr3_nt: TGTGCCAGCGGGCGAGGGGGGGAAGTGGAAAAACTGTTTTTT
cdr3_aa: CASGRGGEVEKLFF

d_call: TRBD1
v_call: TRBV27
j_call: TRBJ1-3
clone_size: once
cdr3_nt: TGTGCCAGCAGTCCTTACTCCCCGACAGGGGAAGAAAACACCATATATTTT
cdr3_aa: CASSPYSPTGEENTIYF

d_call: .
v_call: TRBV4-1
j_call: TRBJ1-4
clone_size: .
cdr3_nt: TGCGCCAGCAGCCAAGATAGGGGGACTAATGAAAAACTGTTTTTT
cdr3_aa: CASSQDRGTNEKLFF

d_call: .
v_call: TRBV19
j_call: TRBJ1-1
clone_size: .
cdr3_nt: TGTGCCAGTAGTATAGGGTCCGGGACGAATAAAGCTTTCTTT
cdr3_aa: CASSIGSGTNKAFF

d_call: TRBD2
v_call: TRBV7-9
j_call: TRBJ2-5
clone_size: .
cdr3_nt: TGTGCCAGCAGCTTAGCGGGGGTAGCGGGCCAAGAGACCCAGTACTTC
cdr3_aa: CASSLAGVAGQETQYF

d_call: TRBD2
v_call: TRBV7-9
j_call: TRBJ2-5
clone_size: .
cdr3_nt: TGTGCCAGCAGCTACCCTCGGGGGGTCCAAGAGACCCAGTACTTC
cdr3_aa: CASSYPRGVQETQYF

d_call: .
v_call: TRBV7-3
j_call: TRBJ1-3
clone_size: .
cdr3_nt: TGTGCCAGCAGCAAGGGGAGGGCCTCGGATCCGTTCTCTGGAAACACCATATATTTT
cdr3_aa: CASSKGRASDPFSGNTIYF

d_call: .
v_call: TRBV27
j_call: TRBJ1-2
clone_size: .
cdr3_nt: TGTGCCAGCAGTTTGCTGGGGGGCTATGGCTACACCTTC
cdr3_aa: CASSLLGGYGYTF

d_call: .
v_call: TRBV4-1
j_call: TRBJ2-7
clone_size: .
cdr3_nt: TGCGCCAGCAGCCCACAGGCGCCAGGGGGGACCTACGAGCAGTACTTC
cdr3_aa: CASSPQAPGGTYEQYF

d_call: .
v_call: TRBV2
j_call: TRBJ2-1
clone_size: .
cdr3_nt: TGTGCCAGCAGAGATACCGGGACTCAATACAATGAGCAGTTCTTC
cdr3_aa: CASRDTGTQYNEQFF

d_call: .
v_call: TRBV15
j_call: TRBJ1-2
clone_size: .
cdr3_nt: TGTGCCACCAGCAGAGATCGTACAGGGACACCCTATGGCTACACCTTC
cdr3_aa: CATSRDRTGTPYGYTF

d_call: TRBD1
v_call: TRBV6-5
j_call: TRBJ1-2
clone_size: .
cdr3_nt: TGTGCCAGCAGTTCAAACCCAACAGGGGGCCACTATGGCTACACCTTC
cdr3_aa: CASSSNPTGGHYGYTF

d_call: .
v_call: TRBV4-1
j_call: TRBJ1-1
clone_size: .
cdr3_nt: TGCGCCAGCAAGGAGGGCATGAACACTGAAGCTTTCTTT
cdr3_aa: CASKEGMNTEAFF

d_call: TRBD1
v_call: TRBV7-9
j_call: TRBJ2-2
clone_size: .
cdr3_nt: TGTGCCAGCAGCAGCCCGACAGGGGGCCCCGGGGAGCTGTTTTTT
cdr3_aa: CASSSPTGGPGELFF

d_call: TRBD1
v_call: TRBV29-1
j_call: TRBJ1-2
clone_size: .
cdr3_nt: TGCAGCGTTGCCGGGACAGGCCCGTTTGACACCTTC
cdr3_aa: CSVAGTGPFDTF

d_call: .
v_call: TRBV6-5
j_call: TRBJ1-1
clone_size: .
cdr3_nt: TGTGCCACCTCTCCATTAGGGGGGAACACTGAAGCTTTCTTT
cdr3_aa: CATSPLGGNTEAFF

d_call: .
v_call: TRBV27
j_call: TRBJ1-2
clone_size: .
cdr3_nt: TGTGCCAGCAGTTTAGGACTCAGCTATGGCTACACCTTC
cdr3_aa: CASSLGLSYGYTF

d_call: .
v_call: TRBV11-2
j_call: TRBJ2-6
clone_size: .
cdr3_nt: TGTGCCAGCAGCCACAGGTTTCTCCTCTCTGGGGCCAACGTCCTGACTTTC
cdr3_aa: CASSHRFLLSGANVLTF

d_call: .
v_call: TRBV29-1
j_call: TRBJ1-2
clone_size: once
cdr3_nt: TGCAGCGTTGACTTGGGGGTTAACTATGGCTACACCTTC
cdr3_aa: CSVDLGVNYGYTF